The entry below gives a single TCR beta chain sequence along with its context. There is no known antigen for this receptor. Base quality data are lacking; no much larger clone is found one base away. The sample comes from a study of blood T cell repertoires in COVID-19 (dated by TCRdb to the early 2020s). About the study as a whole: Collaborator samples came from the United States, Italy and Spain and covered acute and convalescent phases of COVID-19. Nearly every sample came with metadata listing a de-identified subject ID, COVID-19 status, age in years and sex. Samples were obtained from the ongoing ImmuneRACE study (first 160 participants) and from about 1,300 subjects provided by 6 global collaborators. Deeply sampled blood TCRbeta repertoires from subjects exposed to, actively infected with, or recovered from COVID-19 were included in the dataset. Where available, HLA class I and class II types were obtained from metadata supplied by the sample provider rather than from assay-based typing. The material from the prospective study consisted of cDNA or gDNA derived from T cells, B-cell-depleted T cells, or PBMCs. The repertoires were released in a freely available public database meant as a resource for research on the immune response to SARS-CoV-2.

Study-wide conclusions, independent of this receptor: The amount of clinical and demographic metadata varied by source and participant and was provided uncurated.

TCRbeta CDR3 regions were amplified from genomic DNA using the immunoSEQ Assay, a bias-controlled multiplex PCR. Processing in the source paper ran as follows. Within the assay, amplification of reference gene primers was used to estimate how many nucleated cells each sample contained. To quantify the absolute abundance of each unique TCRbeta CDR3 rearrangement, sequence reads were collapsed and filtered. For each sample, productive Simpson clonality was calculated as the square root of Simpson's diversity index over productive rearrangements. Drawn from immuneACCESS, this table holds only the in-frame rearrangements with V and J called that TCRdb kept. Clones are partly lost; checked studies trace under half to an unresolved V gene and leave the rest unexplained. V and J calls and clone size are as listed in that table; D and trimming were resolved from the DNA. This sample gives 150,000 to 200,000 clones in total; approximately 85% of them show up just once. The top ten clonotypes cover roughly 9% of the sample.

Inclusive of the bounding cysteine and phenylalanine, the CDR3 is 16 residues long. CDR3 DNA only is kept here, 48 bases in frame from base 1. Trimming leaves V shorter by 0 bases and J shorter by 7 bases, with the junction holding 4 bases beyond the gene matches. For CDR1 and CDR2, the germline V gene (reference sequence) lists LGHDT and YNNKEL. Enrolling through a virtual design, the prospective study's participants ranged in age from roughly 18 to 95 years and lived across 20 to 30 United States geographic areas. To assign participants to cohorts, the prospective study relied on clinical history that participants themselves reported in a screening survey and a study questionnaire. For ImmuneRACE Cohort 3, a participant was defined as recovered based on two consecutive negative NP/OP PCR tests, clearance by a healthcare professional, or resolution of symptoms. Mobile phlebotomists in the prospective study collected whole blood, serum and a nasopharyngeal or oropharyngeal swab from every participant. Participants in the prospective study had the option to provide additional blood draws and questionnaires over an approximately 2-month period. Before DNA extraction, prospective study blood samples were shipped either frozen or at room temperature.

The sample comprised PBMCs or T cells enriched from blood (not recorded which). The receptor's source is a woman aged 18-29 years who had recovered from COVID-19. The sequence links TRBV3-1 (or the pseudogene TRBV3-2) to TRBJ1-4, and 11 bases in between align with TRBD1. The nucleotide sequence is given as TGTGCCAGCAGCCAAGACCTGGACAGGGGGCGTGAAAAACTGTTTTTT. Its translation is CASSQDLDRGREKLFF.